Given below is one T cell receptor beta chain in context. Its antigen is currently unknown. This entry belongs to a study of monozygotic twins with inflammatory bowel disease. Each TCR library consumed around 3.5 ug of total RNA. Following a re-call of the 5' RACE reads, TCRdb has one entry per CDR3 protein and lacks DNA. This table lists 110,000 to 150,000 distinct CDR3 sequences. Study-wide results and limits: Sharing of clonotypes with others was lower in IBD patients than in healthy twins, and this was especially so with disease activity.

Source material: blood. The sequence was obtained from a human donor with ulcerative colitis or Crohn's disease, or a healthy co-twin of an affected twin (not recorded which).

CDR3 sequence: CASSPPRTGGNNIQYF. The V call is TRBV5-5, the J call TRBJ2-4; no DNA is available, so the TRBD1 call from TCRdb remains unchecked. The CDR3 totals 16 residues. Germline CDR1 and CDR2: SGHKS and YYEKEE (reference sequence).